A single sample is the source of the 20 T cell receptor beta chains below, sequenced in a study of CD8+CD57+ T cells in acquired aplastic anemia. All patients picked for sequencing had shown, by flow cytometry, an expansion of CD8+CD57+ cells. TCR beta VDJ combinations and CDR3 sequences were profiled from genomic DNA. In TCRdb, the reads were re-called with MiXCR into one record per CDR3 protein. The sample contains roughly 200,000 distinct CDR3 sequences, 55% to 65% of which appear only once. Sequencing was done on a sample of sorted CD4+, CD8+, or CD8+CD57+ T cells (not recorded which) from PBMCs. The origin of the receptors is a human donor with aplastic anemia.

Ten or more counts support this clonotype. V is TRBV10-3 and J is TRBJ1-2, with TRBD1 matching over 10 bases. Germline V lookup: CDR1 ENHRY, CDR2 SYGVKD. With 3 bases clipped from V and 6 bases from J, the junction kept 7 bases outside the gene matches. The CDR3 contains 15 residues. The CDR3 DNA sequence: TGTGCCATCAGTGAAAGGACAGGGGGAATTCATGGCTACACCTTC. It translates to CAISERTGGIHGYTF.

The rearrangement joins TRBV7-9 to TRBJ1-2, with D tentatively TRBD1 (5 bases). The germline V gene encodes CDR1 SEHNR and CDR2 FQNEAQ (reference sequence). Trimming stripped 2 bases from V and 5 bases from J, with 18 bases between. The CDR3 has 16 residues. The CDR3 sequence: CASSLTRDLWSYGYTF. Written as DNA, the CDR3 is TGTGCCAGCAGCTTAACCCGGGACCTCTGGAGTTATGGCTACACCTTC.

This clonotype came up once. The chain recombines TRBV14 with TRBJ2-2, with TRBD2 matching over 8 bases. Looked up from germline, CDR1 is SGHDN and CDR2 is FVKESK. V was pared by 4 bases and J by 4 bases, with 5 bases of the junction left unmatched. This CDR3 region has 15 residues. The CDR3 here is CASSPRLASTGELFF. CDR3 nucleotides: TGTGCCAGCAGCCCCCGACTAGCGAGCACCGGGGAGCTGTTTTTT.

This clonotype was seen a few times. The rearrangement joins TRBV6-2 or TRBV6-3 to TRBJ2-7; 9 positions agree with TRBD1. This CDR3 spans 14 amino acids. The germline V gene encodes CDR1 MNHEY and CDR2 SVGEGT. V lost 4 bases to trimming and J lost 3 bases; unmatched junction nucleotides: 4. CDR3: CASSSTGGNYEQYF. The DNA for the CDR3 is TGTGCCAGCAGTTCGACAGGGGGGAACTACGAGCAGTACTTC.

This clonotype is a singleton in its sample. The chain combines TRBV2 with TRBJ2-3, with 9 bases matching TRBD2. V lost 4 bases, J lost 2 bases, and 4 bases stayed unmatched. CDR1 is SNHLY, CDR2 FYNNEI, per germline. The CDR3 is made up of 15 amino acids. DNA for the CDR3: TGTGCCAGCAGTGCGACTAGCGGATACACAGATACGCAGTATTTT. Translated, it gives CASSATSGYTDTQYF. Full variable domain (rest looked up from reference TRBV2 and TRBJ2-3): EPEVTQTPSHQVTQMGQEVILRCVPISNHLYFYWYRQILGQKVEFLVSFYNNEISEKSEIFDDQFSVERPDGSNFTLKIRSTKLEDSAMYFCASSATSGYTDTQYFGPGTRLTVL.

In this sample, this clonotype turned up many times. V gene TRBV6-4 combines with J gene TRBJ2-1, with 7 bases that match TRBD2. Germline trimming cut 6 bases from V and 6 bases from J; bases unmatched to any gene: 11. The V gene's germline CDR1 is MRHNA and CDR2 SNTAGT. The CDR3 runs 15 residues. The CDR3 spells CASSDGGSTSNEQFF. In DNA form, the CDR3 reads TGTGCCAGCAGCGACGGCGGGAGCACATCCAATGAGCAGTTCTTC.

The rearrangement joins TRBV7-2 to TRBJ2-7; possible D gene TRBD1, 6 bases. The V gene lost 6 bases and the J gene lost 0 bases, with 12 bases spanning the gap. The CDR3 has 14 residues. The germline gives CDR1 SGHTA, CDR2 FQGNSA. The CDR3 sequence: CASSSDRSSYEQYF. In nucleotides, the CDR3 is TGTGCCAGCAGTTCAGACAGGTCCTCCTACGAGCAGTACTTC.

The chain employs TRBV27 and TRBJ1-3; tentatively, D is TRBD1 (6 bases). Trimming removed 0 bases at V and 0 bases at J, with 12 bases between. The CDR3 has 17 amino acids. CDR1 is MNHEY and CDR2 is SMNVEV in the germline V gene (reference sequence). CDR3 nucleotide sequence: TGTGCCAGCAGTTTATCTCGCCGACAGGTCTCTGGAAACACCATATATTTT. Translated: CASSLSRRQVSGNTIYF.

The chain combines TRBV3-1 with TRBJ2-1, with TRBD1 identical over 7 bases. The CDR3 spans 16 residues. J was trimmed by 5 bases and V by 0 bases; bases with no gene match: 7. Germline loops: CDR1 LGHDT, CDR2 YNNKEL (reference sequence). The CDR3 protein is CASSQDPGQTHNEQFF. CDR3 in DNA: TGTGCCAGCAGCCAAGATCCGGGACAGACCCACAATGAGCAGTTCTTC.

This chain joins TRBV11-1 and TRBJ2-5; the D gene is possibly TRBD2 (5 bases). Deletions cut 1 base from V and 9 bases from J, with 15 bases between. Per germline, CDR1 SGHAT and CDR2 FQDESV (reference sequence). The CDR3 loop spans 14 amino acids. CDR3 region: CASSLVASPEAQYF. CDR3 DNA sequence: TGTGCCAGCAGCTTAGTTGCGTCCCCGGAGGCCCAGTACTTC.

As to this clonotype: A much larger clone lies a single base off, so this may be a read error. This chain uses TRBV19 with TRBJ2-3; 12 bases align to TRBD2. Germline CDR1 and CDR2: LNHDA and SQIVND (reference sequence). This CDR3 has 15 amino acids. CDR3 amino acids: CASSETSGGTGTQYF. The DNA for the CDR3 is TGTGCCAGTAGTGAGACTAGCGGGGGCACAGGTACGCAGTATTTT.

In the case of this clonotype: A read error is likely, as this CDR3 ends without the conserved phenylalanine or tryptophan. The chain is built from TRBV9 and TRBJ1-2; TRBD1 matches 9 bases. Germline lookup yields CDR1 SGDLS and CDR2 YYNGEE. The junction had 7 bases not matched to a gene; V was cut back by 0 bases and J by 4 bases. The CDR3 has 16 residues. The CDR3 DNA is TGTGCCAGCAGCGTAGTGACAGGGGGAGATAGCTATGGCTACACCTTA. It yields the protein CASSVVTGGDSYGYTL.

In its sample, this clonotype was seen many times. This rearrangement joins TRBV24-1 to TRBJ2-1; D possibly corresponds to TRBD1 (6 bases). CDR1 is KGHDR, CDR2 SFDVKD, per germline. The V and J ends lost 9 bases and 8 bases respectively, with 19 bases between them. The CDR3 runs to 14 residues. The chain's CDR3 is CATGGRTGSDEQFF. The CDR3 DNA follows: TGTGCCACCGGAGGACGTACAGGGTCGGATGAGCAGTTCTTC.

The genes are TRBV5-4 and TRBJ2-3; 12 positions match TRBD2. The germline CDR1 and CDR2 sequences are SGHNT and YYREEE (reference sequence). This CDR3 is built from 14 residues. With 0 bases clipped from V and 14 bases from J, the junction kept 7 bases outside the gene matches. This CDR3 is CASSLDLAGGVTYF. CDR3 nucleotides: TGTGCCAGCAGCTTGGATCTAGCGGGGGGGGTGACGTATTTT. Using reference TRBV5-4 and TRBJ2-3 for the parts outside the CDR3, the full variable domain is ETGVTQSPTHLIKTRGQQVTLRCSSQSGHNTVSWYQQALGQGPQFIFQYYREEENGRGNFPPRFSGLQFPNYSSELNVNALELDDSALYLCASSLDLAGGVTYFGPGTRLTVL.

V usage is TRBV15 and J usage is TRBJ2-3; the match to TRBD2 covers 7 bases. The V and J ends lost 1 base and 5 bases, in that order; junction bases with no gene match: 9. The CDR3 runs to 16 residues. The germline gives CDR1 LNHNV, CDR2 YYDKDF (reference sequence). CDR3 nucleotide sequence: TGTGCCACCAGCAGAGGCGGGGCGGCGGGGGTAGATACGCAGTATTTT. It is translated as CATSRGGAAGVDTQYF.

This clonotype was counted a single time. The CDR3 DNA is TGTGCCAGCAGCGCCGGACCCGGGGAGCTGTTTTTT. Protein product: CASSAGPGELFF. The chain couples TRBV7-3 to TRBJ2-2, with D unclear. Germline loops: CDR1 SGHTA, CDR2 FQGTGA. V was clipped by 5 bases and J by 6 bases, with 7 bases between them. CDR3 length: 12 amino acids.

This sequence joins TRBV10-3 and TRBJ1-2; no definite D call. Trimming pared 3 bases from V and 4 bases from J, leaving 3 bases between. This CDR3 has 11 residues. Germline assignment: CDR1 ENHRY and CDR2 SYGVKD. The CDR3 DNA is TGTGCCATCAGTGACGGCTATGGCTACACCTTC. It yields the protein CAISDGYGYTF.

Many counts were recorded for this clonotype. This chain joins TRBV12-3 or TRBV12-4 and TRBJ2-7; D possibly corresponds to TRBD2 (5 bases). The CDR3 sequence is 12 residues long. The V and J ends lost 3 bases and 5 bases respectively, with 8 bases between them. This CDR3 is CASSFAGDEQYF. The DNA of the CDR3 is TGTGCCAGCAGTTTCGCCGGGGACGAGCAGTACTTC.

This clonotype was observed many times. The CDR3 DNA sequence: TGTGCCACTACCCAACCGGGGTTCTATGGCTACACCTTC. This sequence encodes CATTQPGFYGYTF. The chain uses TRBV12-3 or TRBV12-4 and TRBJ1-2; D ambiguous. CDR3 length equals 13 residues. V gave up 10 bases and J gave up 4 bases, with 16 bases separating them.

V and J are TRBV2 and TRBJ1-1; tentative D call: TRBD1 (5 bases). From germline, CDR1 is SNHLY and CDR2 FYNNEI. The germline V and J ends were trimmed by 6 bases and 2 bases, with 13 bases remaining between them. The CDR3 covers 14 residues. The CDR3 DNA is TGTGCCAGCAGGTCGGGACGATTAAACACTGAAGCTTTCTTT. Its protein is CASRSGRLNTEAFF.